This T cell receptor (beta chain) is from a study of blood T cell repertoires in COVID-19. The overall study: From the United States, Italy and Spain came samples of acute and convalescent COVID-19.

Measured with immunoSEQ multiplex PCR; TCRdb has only the in-frame clones, and not every one. Here the sample spans 200,000 to 250,000 clones, 88% being singletons. In terms of age and location, participants ranged from roughly 18 to 95 years and lived in under 30 US areas. Clinical history reported by participants formed the basis on which cohorts were assigned. Cohort 3 recovered donors had two negative PCRs, clearance, or symptom resolution. The V gene end was trimmed by 5 bases and the J gene end by 5 bases; junction bases not matched to a gene: 9. CDR1 and CDR2 (germline): SGHTA, FQGNSA. This CDR3 has 15 residues.

The TCR was taken from a woman in her 30s who had recovered from COVID-19. The V gene is TRBV7-2, the J gene TRBJ2-7; 10 positions match TRBD2. Material: PBMCs or T cells enriched from blood (not recorded which). The CDR3 loop reads CASSPLQRGGNEQYF. The CDR3 nucleotides are TGTGCCAGCAGCCCTCTGCAGCGGGGGGGGAACGAGCAGTACTTC.